The TCR beta chain under discussion was sequenced for a study of cytotoxic CD8 clonotypes in ibrutinib-treated CLL (dated by TCRdb to the early 2020s). Notes on the research overall: In this cohort, approximately 15 patients were treatment-naive and some 10 were relapsed/refractory, while 17 to 18 had unmutated IGHV. Responses were partial in some 24 patients and complete in 2; after median about 68 months follow-up, about 14 stayed in remission and approximately 12 progressed. Samples at response were collected after a median of roughly twelve months of treatment, with a range of 6 to 36 months. Samples averaged 255,043 productive templates and some 96,000 productive rearrangements. Of the 85 to 95 participants in the trial, about two dozen had longitudinal samples available. Cryopreserved peripheral blood mononuclear cells were obtained before treatment, at response, and at either sustained remission or disease progression. Every sample from remission and from progressive disease was obtained while the patients were still on ibrutinib.

Concerning this clone itself: Its specific antigen is unknown. No much larger clone is present one base from it, and per-base qualities are unavailable.

Each clonotype received, on average, 10x coverage in deep resolution sequencing performed on a MiSeq, where the target depth lay between 1 in 1 million and 1 in 200,000 T cells. The immunoSEQ hsTCRB Kit was used to generate the TCR beta libraries. The original pipeline was this. The data were analyzed with ImmunoSEQ Analyzer and ImmunoSEQ Data Assistant, and V, D and J gene assignments followed IMGT definitions. Clonality was computed as one minus normalized Shannon entropy of productive rearrangement frequencies, ranging from 0 to 1. Only overrepresented clonotypes making up at least 0.05% of each patient's repertoire were included in the public clonotype analysis. Some twelve repertoires from age-matched healthy donors, obtained from immuneACCESS, served as clonality controls. TCRdb obtained this table from immuneACCESS and retained in-frame rearrangements with V and J assigned. These tables miss some clones; where compared with another copy, unresolved V genes account for less than half of the shortfall, and the remainder is unexplained. V and J calls and clone size follow that table, whereas D and trimming were derived from the DNA. The sample data list about 160,000 clones, and 81% of these were observed just once. The ten largest clones add up to roughly 1.9% of the sample.

Results and caveats for the whole study, not just this receptor: Baseline clonality was found to be higher than that of age-matched healthy donors and was strongly correlated with circulating CD8+ T-cell counts. Clonality rose at ibrutinib response, remained stable during sustained remission, and dropped back toward baseline at progression. Sustained-remission and progressing patients did not have matched sampling times, and lymph node repertoires were not examined. Public clonotypes were rare and either shrank or stayed stable during treatment, and the rise in clonality at ibrutinib response reflected expansion of private clonotypes.

In light of the paper, this sample's time point label describes: about a year on ibrutinib. Approximately 2 micrograms of genomic DNA were extracted from cryopreserved PBMCs for TCR beta library preparation. Longitudinal blood samples from CLL patients receiving ibrutinib monotherapy were subjected to high-throughput TCR beta sequencing. The patients were enrolled in a single-center, open-label phase 2 trial of ibrutinib monotherapy. Specimen: PBMCs, collected after 12 months of ibrutinib treatment. This clonotype was sampled from a human donor with chronic lymphocytic leukemia.

In nucleotides, the sequence is TGTGCCAGCTCTTCCGGTCCTGGAAACACCATATATTTT. The translation is CASSSGPGNTIYF. The chain uses TRBV18 and TRBJ1-3, with no D gene named confidently. Based on the germline V gene, the CDR1 and CDR2 sequences are KGHSH and LQKENI. V lost 6 bases and J lost 2 bases; the stretch between them is 8 bases long. The CDR3 numbers 13 residues from cysteine through phenylalanine. Only the CDR3 part of the read is kept: 39 bases, read in frame from the first base. The reference TRBV18 and TRBJ1-3 proteins fill in what lies around the CDR3, so the full variable domain reads NAGVMQNPRHLVRRRGQEARLRCSPMKGHSHVYWYRQLPEEGLKFMVYLQKENIIDESGMPKERFSAEFPKEGPSILRIQQVVRGDSAAYFCASSSGPGNTIYFGEGSWLTVV.